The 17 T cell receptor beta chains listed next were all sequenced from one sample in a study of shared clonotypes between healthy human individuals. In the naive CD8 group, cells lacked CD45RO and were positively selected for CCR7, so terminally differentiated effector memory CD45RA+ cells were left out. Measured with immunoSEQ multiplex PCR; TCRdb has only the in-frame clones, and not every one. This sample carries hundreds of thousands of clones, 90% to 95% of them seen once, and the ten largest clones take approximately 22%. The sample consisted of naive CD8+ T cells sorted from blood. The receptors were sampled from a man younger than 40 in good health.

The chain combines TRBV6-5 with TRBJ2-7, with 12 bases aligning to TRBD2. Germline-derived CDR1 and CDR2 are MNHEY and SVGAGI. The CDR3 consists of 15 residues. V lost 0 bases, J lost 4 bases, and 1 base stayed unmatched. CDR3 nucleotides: TGTGCCAGCAGTTACTCAACTAGCGGGAGGTACGAGCAGTACTTC. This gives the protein CASSYSTSGRYEQYF.

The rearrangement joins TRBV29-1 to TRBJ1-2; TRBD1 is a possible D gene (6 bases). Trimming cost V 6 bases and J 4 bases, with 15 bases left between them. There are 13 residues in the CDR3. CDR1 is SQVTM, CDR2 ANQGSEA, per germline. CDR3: CSVPDRNTYGYTF. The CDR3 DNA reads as TGCAGCGTGCCGGACAGAAACACCTATGGCTACACCTTC.

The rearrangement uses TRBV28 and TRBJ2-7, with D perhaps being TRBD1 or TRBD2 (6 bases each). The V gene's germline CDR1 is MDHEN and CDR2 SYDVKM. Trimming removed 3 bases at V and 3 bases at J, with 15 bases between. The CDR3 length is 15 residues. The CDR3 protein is CASSFRGVTLYEQYF. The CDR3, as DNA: TGTGCCAGCAGTTTTAGGGGGGTAACTCTCTACGAGCAGTACTTC.

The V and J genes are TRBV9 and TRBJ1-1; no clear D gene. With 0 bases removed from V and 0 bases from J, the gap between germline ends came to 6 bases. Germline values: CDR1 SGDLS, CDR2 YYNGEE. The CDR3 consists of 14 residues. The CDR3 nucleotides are TGTGCCAGCAGCGTAGTTTCGATGAACACTGAAGCTTTCTTT. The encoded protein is CASSVVSMNTEAFF.

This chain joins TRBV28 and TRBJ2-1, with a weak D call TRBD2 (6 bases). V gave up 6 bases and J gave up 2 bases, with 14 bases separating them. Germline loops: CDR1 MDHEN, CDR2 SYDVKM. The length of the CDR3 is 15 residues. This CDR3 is CASRASEYPYNEQFF. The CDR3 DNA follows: TGTGCCAGCAGGGCTAGCGAATACCCCTACAATGAGCAGTTCTTC. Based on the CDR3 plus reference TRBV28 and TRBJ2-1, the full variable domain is DVKVTQSSRYLVKRTGEKVFLECVQDMDHENMFWYRQDPGLGLRLIYFSYDVKMKEKGDIPEGYSVSREKKERFSLILESASTNQTSMYLCASRASEYPYNEQFFGPGTRLTVL.

CDR3 protein: CASSFRGHNEQFF. CDR3 coding DNA: TGTGCCAGCAGTTTCAGGGGCCACAATGAGCAGTTCTTC. The chain carries TRBV14 and TRBJ2-1; the D gene is possibly TRBD1 (6 bases). Trimming cost V 6 bases and J 5 bases, with 11 bases left between them. The CDR3 covers 13 residues. Germline V gene sequence: CDR1 SGHDN, CDR2 FVKESK.

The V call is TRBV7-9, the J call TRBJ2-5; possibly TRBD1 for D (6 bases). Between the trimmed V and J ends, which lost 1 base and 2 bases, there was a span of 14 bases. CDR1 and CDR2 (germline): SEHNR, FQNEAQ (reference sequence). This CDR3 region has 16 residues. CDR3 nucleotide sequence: TGTGCCAGCAGCTTAGGAGTACAGGGATGGCAAGAGACCCAGTACTTC. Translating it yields CASSLGVQGWQETQYF.

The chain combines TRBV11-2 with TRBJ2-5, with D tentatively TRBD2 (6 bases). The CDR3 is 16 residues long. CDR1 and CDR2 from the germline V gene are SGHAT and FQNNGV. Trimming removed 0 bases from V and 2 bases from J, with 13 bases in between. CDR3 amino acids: CASSLEFSGRQETQYF. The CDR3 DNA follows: TGTGCCAGCAGCTTAGAGTTCTCAGGGAGGCAAGAGACCCAGTACTTC.

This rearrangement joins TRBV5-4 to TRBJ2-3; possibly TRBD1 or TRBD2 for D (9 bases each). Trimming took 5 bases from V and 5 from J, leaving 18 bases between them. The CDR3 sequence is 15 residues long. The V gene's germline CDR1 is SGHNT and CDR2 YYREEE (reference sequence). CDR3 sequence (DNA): TGTGCCAGCAGGCGGGGGGGACAGGGAATAGATACGCAGTATTTT. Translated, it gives CASRRGGQGIDTQYF. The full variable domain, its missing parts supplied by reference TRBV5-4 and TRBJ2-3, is ETGVTQSPTHLIKTRGQQVTLRCSSQSGHNTVSWYQQALGQGPQFIFQYYREEENGRGNFPPRFSGLQFPNYSSELNVNALELDDSALYLCASRRGGQGIDTQYFGPGTRLTVL.

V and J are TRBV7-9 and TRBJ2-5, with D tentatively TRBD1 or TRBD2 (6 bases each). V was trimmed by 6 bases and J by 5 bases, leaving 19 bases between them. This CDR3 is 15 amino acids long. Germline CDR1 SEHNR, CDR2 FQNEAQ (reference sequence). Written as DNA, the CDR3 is TGTGCCAGCAGAAAACCTAGGGGGGCTGGTGAGACCCAGTACTTC. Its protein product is CASRKPRGAGETQYF.

The CDR3, as DNA: TGCGCCAGCAGCCAAGATCTTAGTATCGAGCAGTACTTC. The encoded protein is CASSQDLSIEQYF. This rearrangement joins TRBV4-3 to TRBJ2-7; D is unclear. V was shortened by 0 bases and J by 6 bases, with 9 bases between the two germline ends. The CDR3 is 13 amino acids. Germline-derived CDR1 and CDR2 are LGHNA and YSLEER.

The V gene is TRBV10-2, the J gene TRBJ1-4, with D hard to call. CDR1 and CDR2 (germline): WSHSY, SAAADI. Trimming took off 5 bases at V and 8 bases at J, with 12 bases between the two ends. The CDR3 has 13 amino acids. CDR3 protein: CASSNLQREKLFF. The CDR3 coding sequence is TGCGCCAGCAGTAATTTACAGAGAGAAAAACTGTTTTTT.

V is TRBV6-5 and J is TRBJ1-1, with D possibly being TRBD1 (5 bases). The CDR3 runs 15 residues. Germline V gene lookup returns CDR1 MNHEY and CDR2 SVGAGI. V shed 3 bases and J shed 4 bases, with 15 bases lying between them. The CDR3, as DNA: TGTGCCAGCAGTTATAGCAGGGTTTTAGGCACTGAAGCTTTCTTT. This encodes CASSYSRVLGTEAFF.

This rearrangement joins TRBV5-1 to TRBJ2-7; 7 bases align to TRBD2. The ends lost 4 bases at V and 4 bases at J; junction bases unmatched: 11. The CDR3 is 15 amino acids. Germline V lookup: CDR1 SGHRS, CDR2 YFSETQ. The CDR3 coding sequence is TGCGCCAGCAGCATCTCGGGAGGCAGAATGTACGAGCAGTACTTC. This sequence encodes CASSISGGRMYEQYF.

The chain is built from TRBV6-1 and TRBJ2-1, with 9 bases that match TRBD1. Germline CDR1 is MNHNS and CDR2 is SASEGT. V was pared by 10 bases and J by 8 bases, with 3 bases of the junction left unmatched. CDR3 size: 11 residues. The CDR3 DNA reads TGTGCCACGGGACAGGGATATGAGCAGTTCTTC. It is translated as CATGQGYEQFF.

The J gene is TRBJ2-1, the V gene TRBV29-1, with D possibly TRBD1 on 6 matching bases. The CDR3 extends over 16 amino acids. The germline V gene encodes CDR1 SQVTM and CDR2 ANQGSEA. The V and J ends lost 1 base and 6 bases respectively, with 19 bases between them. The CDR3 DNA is TGCAGCGTTGAAGGGGTCCGGGACAAAAGGGGCAATGAGCAGTTCTTC. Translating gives CSVEGVRDKRGNEQFF.

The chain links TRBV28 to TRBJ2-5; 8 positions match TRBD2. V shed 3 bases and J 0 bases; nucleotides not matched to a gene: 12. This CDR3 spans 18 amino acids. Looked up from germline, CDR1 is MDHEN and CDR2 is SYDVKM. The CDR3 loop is CASSFFGRTSGYQETQYF. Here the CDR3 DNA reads TGTGCCAGCAGTTTCTTCGGTAGAACTAGCGGATACCAAGAGACCCAGTACTTC. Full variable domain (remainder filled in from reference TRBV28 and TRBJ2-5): DVKVTQSSRYLVKRTGEKVFLECVQDMDHENMFWYRQDPGLGLRLIYFSYDVKMKEKGDIPEGYSVSREKKERFSLILESASTNQTSMYLCASSFFGRTSGYQETQYFGPGTRLLVL.